Only one count was recorded for the clone carrying this T cell receptor beta chain. These data belong to a study of blood T cell repertoires in COVID-19. Overall study: The United States, Italy and Spain supplied acute and convalescent COVID-19 samples. Sample material is recorded as cDNA or gDNA derived from T cells, B-cell-depleted T cells, or PBMCs.

How the authors handled the data: Estimated nucleated cell counts came from reference gene primer amplification. Assay: immunoSEQ multiplex PCR; the TCRdb copy retains only in-frame clones and omits some. V and J calls and clone size are as listed in that table; D and trimming were resolved from the DNA. Of some 250,000 clones listed, over 70% are singletons. Sequenced sample: peripheral blood. The receptor was isolated from an elderly woman with acute or convalescent COVID-19.

This CDR3 reads CASSTIGPLGEASSGANVLTF. The CDR3, as DNA: TGTGCCAGTAGTACTATTGGACCCCTCGGGGAGGCGAGCTCTGGGGCCAACGTCCTGACTTTC. The chain combines TRBV19 with TRBJ2-6, with D perhaps matching TRBD2 (6 bases). From germline, CDR1 is LNHDA and CDR2 SQIVND (reference sequence). V was cut by 4 bases and J by 0 bases, with 25 bases left in between. CDR3 length equals 21 residues.